The clone carrying this TCR beta chain was detected only a few times. TCRdb used MiXCR to reprocess the RT-PCR reads, holding one entry per CDR3 protein. The sample includes about 700,000 distinct CDR3 sequences, approximately 15% of them seen just once. Trimming pared 3 bases from V and 10 bases from J, leaving 10 bases between. Germline V CDR1 and CDR2: SGHVS, FQNEAQ. This CDR3 is 13 amino acids long. The sequencing input was memory CD4+ T cells from blood. This chain links TRBV7-8 with TRBJ1-6; the D is unclear. This receptor was taken from a female donor in good health, serving as a healthy control. CDR3 in amino acids: CASSLERGSPLHF. The CDR3 DNA reads as TGTGCCAGCAGCTTGGAGCGTGGATCACCCCTCCACTTT.